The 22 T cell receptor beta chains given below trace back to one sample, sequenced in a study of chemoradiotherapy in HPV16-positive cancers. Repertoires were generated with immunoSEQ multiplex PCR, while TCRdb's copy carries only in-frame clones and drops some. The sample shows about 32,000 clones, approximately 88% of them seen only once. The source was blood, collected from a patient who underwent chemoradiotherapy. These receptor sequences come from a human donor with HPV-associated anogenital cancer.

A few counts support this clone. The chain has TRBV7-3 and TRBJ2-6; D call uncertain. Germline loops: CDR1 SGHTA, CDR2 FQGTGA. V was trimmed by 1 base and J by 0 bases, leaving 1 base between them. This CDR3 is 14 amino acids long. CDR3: CASSLNSGANVLTF. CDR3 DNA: TGTGCCAGCAGCTTAAACTCTGGGGCCAACGTCCTGACTTTC.

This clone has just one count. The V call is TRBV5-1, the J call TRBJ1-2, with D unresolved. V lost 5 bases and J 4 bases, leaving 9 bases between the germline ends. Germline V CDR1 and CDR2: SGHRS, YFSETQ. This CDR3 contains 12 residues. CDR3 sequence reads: CASRVSGYGYTF. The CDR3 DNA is TGCGCCAGCAGGGTCTCTGGCTATGGCTACACCTTC.

The CDR3 DNA sequence: TGCGCCAGCAGCCTGGGGACTAGCGGGGGACCTGAGCAGTACTTC. Its translation is CASSLGTSGGPEQYF. This chain connects TRBV4-1 to TRBJ2-5; TRBD2 agrees at 14 bases. The CDR3 covers 15 residues. With V trimmed by 4 bases and J by 11 bases, 9 bases remained unmatched. Germline V lookup: CDR1 MGHRA, CDR2 YSYEKL.

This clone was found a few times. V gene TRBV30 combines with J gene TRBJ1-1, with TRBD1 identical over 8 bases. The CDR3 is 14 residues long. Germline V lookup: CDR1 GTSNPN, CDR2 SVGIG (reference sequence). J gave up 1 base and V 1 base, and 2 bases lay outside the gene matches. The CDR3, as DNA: TGTGCCTGGAGTGGGGACAGGCGGAACACTGAAGCTTTCTTT. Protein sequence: CAWSGDRRNTEAFF.

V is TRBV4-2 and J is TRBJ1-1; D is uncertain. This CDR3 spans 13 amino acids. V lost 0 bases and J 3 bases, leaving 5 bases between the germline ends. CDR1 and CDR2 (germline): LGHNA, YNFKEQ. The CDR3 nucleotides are TGTGCCAGCAGCCAAGAACCGTACACTGAAGCTTTCTTT. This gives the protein CASSQEPYTEAFF.

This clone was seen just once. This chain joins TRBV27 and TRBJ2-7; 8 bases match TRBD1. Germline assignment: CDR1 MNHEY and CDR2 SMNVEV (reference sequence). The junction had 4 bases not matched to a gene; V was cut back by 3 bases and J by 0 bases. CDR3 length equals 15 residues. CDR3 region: CASSLAGQGSYEQYF. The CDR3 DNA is TGTGCCAGCAGTTTGGCAGGACAGGGCTCCTACGAGCAGTACTTC.

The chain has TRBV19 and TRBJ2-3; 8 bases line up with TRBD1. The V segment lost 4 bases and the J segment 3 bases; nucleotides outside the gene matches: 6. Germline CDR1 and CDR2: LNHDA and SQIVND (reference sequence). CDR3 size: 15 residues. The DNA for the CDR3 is TGTGCCAGTAGTAGGTCAGGGGGCAGAACAGATACGCAGTATTTT. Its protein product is CASSRSGGRTDTQYF. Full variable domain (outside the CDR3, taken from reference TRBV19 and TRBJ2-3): DGGITQSPKYLFRKEGQNVTLSCEQNLNHDAMYWYRQDPGQGLRLIYYSQIVNDFQKGDIAEGYSVSREKKESFPLTVTSAQKNPTAFYLCASSRSGGRTDTQYFGPGTRLTVL.

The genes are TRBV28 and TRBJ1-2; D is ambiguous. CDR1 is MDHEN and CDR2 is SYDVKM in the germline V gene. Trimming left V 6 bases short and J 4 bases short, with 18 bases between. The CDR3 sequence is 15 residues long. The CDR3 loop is CASRFGRISTYGYTF. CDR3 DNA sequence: TGTGCCAGCAGGTTCGGGAGGATTTCGACCTATGGCTACACCTTC.

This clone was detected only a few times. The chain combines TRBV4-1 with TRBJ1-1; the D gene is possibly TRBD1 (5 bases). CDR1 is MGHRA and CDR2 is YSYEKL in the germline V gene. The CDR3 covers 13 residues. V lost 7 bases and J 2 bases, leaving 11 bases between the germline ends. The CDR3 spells CASTRQSNTEAFF. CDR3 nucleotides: TGCGCCAGCACCCGACAGAGTAACACTGAAGCTTTCTTT.

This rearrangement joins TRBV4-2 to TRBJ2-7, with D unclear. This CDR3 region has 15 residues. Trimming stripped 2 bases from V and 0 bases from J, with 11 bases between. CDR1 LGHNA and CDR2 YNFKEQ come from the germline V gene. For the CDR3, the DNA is TGTGCCAGCAGCCAAATGGGCGGAAGCTCCTACGAGCAGTACTTC. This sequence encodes CASSQMGGSSYEQYF.

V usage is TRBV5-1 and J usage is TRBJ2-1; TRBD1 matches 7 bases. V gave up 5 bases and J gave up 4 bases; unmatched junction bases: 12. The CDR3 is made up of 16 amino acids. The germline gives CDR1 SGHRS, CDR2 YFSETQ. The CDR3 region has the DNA TGCGCCAGCAGAGACGGGGACCGGGACAGATACAATGAGCAGTTCTTC. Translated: CASRDGDRDRYNEQFF.

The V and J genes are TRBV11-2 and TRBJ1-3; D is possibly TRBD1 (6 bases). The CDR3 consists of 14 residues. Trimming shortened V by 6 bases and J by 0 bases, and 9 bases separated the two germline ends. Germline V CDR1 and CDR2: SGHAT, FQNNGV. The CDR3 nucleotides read TGTGCCAGCAGAAGGACAGTCTCTGGAAACACCATATATTTT. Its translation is CASRRTVSGNTIYF.

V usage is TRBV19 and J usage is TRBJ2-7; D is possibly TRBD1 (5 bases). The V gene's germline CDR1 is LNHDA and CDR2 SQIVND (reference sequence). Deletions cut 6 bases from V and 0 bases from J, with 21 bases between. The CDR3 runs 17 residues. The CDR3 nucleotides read TGTGCCAGTAGCACCTTCATCAGCACAGGCCTCTCCTACGAGCAGTACTTC. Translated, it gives CASSTFISTGLSYEQYF. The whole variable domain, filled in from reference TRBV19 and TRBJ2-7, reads DGGITQSPKYLFRKEGQNVTLSCEQNLNHDAMYWYRQDPGQGLRLIYYSQIVNDFQKGDIAEGYSVSREKKESFPLTVTSAQKNPTAFYLCASSTFISTGLSYEQYFGPGTRLTVT.

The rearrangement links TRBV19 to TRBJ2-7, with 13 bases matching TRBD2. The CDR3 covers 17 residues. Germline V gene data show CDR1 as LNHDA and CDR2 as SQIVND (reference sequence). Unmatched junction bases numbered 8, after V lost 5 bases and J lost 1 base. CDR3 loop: CASSFSGLAGVSYEQYF. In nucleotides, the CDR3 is TGTGCCAGTAGTTTCTCTGGACTAGCGGGAGTTTCCTACGAGCAGTACTTC.

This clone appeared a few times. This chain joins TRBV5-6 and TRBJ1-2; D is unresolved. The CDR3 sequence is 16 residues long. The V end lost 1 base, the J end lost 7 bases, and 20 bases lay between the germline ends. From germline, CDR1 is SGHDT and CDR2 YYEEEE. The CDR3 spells CASSLWVISFEGGYTF. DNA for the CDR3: TGTGCCAGCAGCTTGTGGGTAATTTCATTCGAGGGTGGCTACACCTTC.

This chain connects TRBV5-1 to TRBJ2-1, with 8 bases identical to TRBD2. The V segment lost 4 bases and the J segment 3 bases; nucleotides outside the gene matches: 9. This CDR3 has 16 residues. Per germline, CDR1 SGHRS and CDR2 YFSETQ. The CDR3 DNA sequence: TGCGCCAGCAGCCCAAGCGGGGGAGGGATCTACAATGAGCAGTTCTTC. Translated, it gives CASSPSGGGIYNEQFF.

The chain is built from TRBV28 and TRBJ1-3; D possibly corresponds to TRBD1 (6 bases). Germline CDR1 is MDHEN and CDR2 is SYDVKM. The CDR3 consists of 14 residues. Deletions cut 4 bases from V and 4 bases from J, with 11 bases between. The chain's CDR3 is CASSSSGTGNTIYF. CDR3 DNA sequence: TGTGCCAGCAGTTCATCAGGGACAGGAAACACCATATATTTT.

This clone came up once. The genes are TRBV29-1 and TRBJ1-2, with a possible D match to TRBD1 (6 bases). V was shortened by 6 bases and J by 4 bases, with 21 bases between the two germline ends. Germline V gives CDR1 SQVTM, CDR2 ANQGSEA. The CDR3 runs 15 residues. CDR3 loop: CSVRGGGRQTYGYTF. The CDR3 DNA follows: TGCAGCGTCCGTGGGGGGGGGCGGCAGACCTATGGCTACACCTTC.

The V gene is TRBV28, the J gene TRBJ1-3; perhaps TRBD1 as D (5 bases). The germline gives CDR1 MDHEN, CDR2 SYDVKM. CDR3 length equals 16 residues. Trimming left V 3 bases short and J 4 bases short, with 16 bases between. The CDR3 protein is CASSLRYRKLGNTIYF. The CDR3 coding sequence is TGTGCCAGCAGTTTGCGATACAGGAAGTTGGGAAACACCATATATTTT.

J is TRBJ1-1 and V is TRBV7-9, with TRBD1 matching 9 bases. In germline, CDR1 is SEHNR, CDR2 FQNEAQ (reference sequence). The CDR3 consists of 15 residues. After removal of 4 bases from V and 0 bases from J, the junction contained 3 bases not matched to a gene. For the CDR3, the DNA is TGTGCCAGCAGCTCCAGACAGGGGGTGAACACTGAAGCTTTCTTT. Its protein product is CASSSRQGVNTEAFF. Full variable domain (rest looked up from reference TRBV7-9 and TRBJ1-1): DTGVSQNPRHKITKRGQNVTFRCDPISEHNRLYWYRQTLGQGPEFLTYFQNEAQLEKSRLLSDRFSAERPKGSFSTLEIQRTEQGDSAMYLCASSSRQGVNTEAFFGQGTRLTVV.

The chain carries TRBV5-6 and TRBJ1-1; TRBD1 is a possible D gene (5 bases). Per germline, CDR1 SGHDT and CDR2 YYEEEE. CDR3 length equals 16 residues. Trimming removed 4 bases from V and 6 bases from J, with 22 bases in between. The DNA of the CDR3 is TGTGCCAGCAGCCTCCAGGGCGCTGGGGGAGGCGCTGAAGCTTTCTTT. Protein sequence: CASSLQGAGGGAEAFF. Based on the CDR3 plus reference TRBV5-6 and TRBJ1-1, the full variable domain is DAGVTQSPTHLIKTRGQQVTLRCSPKSGHDTVSWYQQALGQGPQFIFQYYEEEERQRGNFPDRFSGHQFPNYSSELNVNALLLGDSALYLCASSLQGAGGGAEAFFGQGTRLTVV.

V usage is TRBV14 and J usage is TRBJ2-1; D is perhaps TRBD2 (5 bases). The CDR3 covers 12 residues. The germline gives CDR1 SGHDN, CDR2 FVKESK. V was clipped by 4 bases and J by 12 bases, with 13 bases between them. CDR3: CASSRTRESQFF. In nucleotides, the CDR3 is TGTGCCAGCAGCCGAACGAGGGAGTCGCAGTTCTTC.